This T cell receptor beta chain was recorded in a study of T cell responses to AZD1222 COVID-19 vaccine. The study's findings and limits: White British people made up most donors, females outnumbered males, and clonal diversity was possibly underestimated. Breadth and depth of Spike-specific TCRs rose after two AZD1222 doses. The study reported that nearly half of spike-specific TCRs target unmutated variant regions.

Clones were sequenced by immunoSEQ multiplex PCR, and TCRdb holds only the in-frame ones, with some missing. This sample yields more than 95,000 clones, of which around 89% are seen a single time; 7.5% belongs to the top ten. This clone was counted between two and nine times. Its specificity is unknown. Per germline, CDR1 MNHEY and CDR2 SVGAGI. With 6 bases clipped from V and 6 bases from J, the junction kept 10 bases outside the gene matches. This CDR3 comprises 15 residues. The clonotype was recovered from an adult in good health. The input for sequencing was peripheral blood, taken on day 0 of AZD1222 vaccination. J is TRBJ1-4 and V is TRBV6-5; 7 bases map to TRBD1. CDR3 loop: CASSYRDSPYEKLFF. In nucleotides, the CDR3 is TGTGCCAGCAGCTACCGGGACAGCCCTTATGAAAAACTGTTTTTT.